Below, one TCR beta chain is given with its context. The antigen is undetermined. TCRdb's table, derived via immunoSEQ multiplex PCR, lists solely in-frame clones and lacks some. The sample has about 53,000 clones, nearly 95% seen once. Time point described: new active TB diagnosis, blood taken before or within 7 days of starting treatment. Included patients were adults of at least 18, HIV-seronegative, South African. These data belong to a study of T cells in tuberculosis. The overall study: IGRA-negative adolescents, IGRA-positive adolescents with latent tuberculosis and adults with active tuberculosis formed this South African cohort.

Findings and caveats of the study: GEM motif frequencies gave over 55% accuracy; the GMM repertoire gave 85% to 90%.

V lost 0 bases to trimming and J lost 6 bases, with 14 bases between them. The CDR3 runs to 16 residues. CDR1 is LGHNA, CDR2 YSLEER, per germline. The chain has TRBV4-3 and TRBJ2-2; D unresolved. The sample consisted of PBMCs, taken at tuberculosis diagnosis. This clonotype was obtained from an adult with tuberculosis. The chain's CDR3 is CASSQEARGLAGELFF. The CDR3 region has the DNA TGCGCCAGCAGCCAAGAGGCCCGAGGTTTGGCCGGGGAGCTGTTTTTT.